A selection of T cell receptor beta chains follows, all from one sample in a study of identical twins. TCRdb used MiXCR to reprocess the 5' RACE reads, holding one entry per CDR3 protein. This sample yields 200,000 to 250,000 distinct CDR3 sequences, of which around 6.9% are seen a single time; less than 2% belongs to the top ten. The same sample was also used in a study of yellow fever vaccine responses in identical twins.

The sample comprised memory (CD45RO+) T cells sorted from blood. These receptors came from a woman between 18 and 30 years old in good health. The conserved cysteine and the conserved F or W are not part of the CDR3 here.

j_gene	v_gene	CDR3aa
TRBJ2-3	TRBV2	ASSVKGPQPATQY
TRBJ2-3	TRBV5-1	ASSLMEDTQY
TRBJ2-1	TRBV6-2/TRBV6-3	ASSYAGGINEQF
TRBJ2-1	TRBV30	AWKPTSVYNEQF
TRBJ2-7	TRBV20-1	SARSRRTTYEQY
TRBJ2-1	TRBV6-5	ASSLQGLSYNEQF
TRBJ2-3	TRBV7-2	ASSLVREDKQY
TRBJ1-3	TRBV12-5	ASGFGSLPGNTIY
TRBJ2-3	TRBV19	ASSTQFGDTQY
TRBJ2-2	TRBV27	ASKRGQGETGELF
TRBJ2-1	TRBV5-1	ASRPPGTGGYNEQF
TRBJ2-5	TRBV5-1	ASSLGRGAGETQY
TRBJ1-6	TRBV12-3/TRBV12-4	ASSPQLSNSPLH
TRBJ1-5	TRBV12-3/TRBV12-4	ASSLGQGVNSNQPQH
TRBJ2-7	TRBV20-1	SASDDRPLTYEQY
TRBJ2-4	TRBV12-3/TRBV12-4	ASSWGIAKNIQY
TRBJ2-7	TRBV6-5	ASSYASGRPPDEQY
TRBJ2-5	TRBV7-3	ASSPGWGGQETQY
TRBJ2-2	TRBV12-5	ASGLATGGSTGELF
TRBJ2-4	TRBV5-1	ASSVGYNKNIQY
TRBJ2-2	TRBV4-3	ASSQGAYTGELF
TRBJ1-1	TRBV7-3	ASSAPGQGATEAF
TRBJ2-1	TRBV3-1	ASSPTSGGVGEQF
TRBJ2-3	TRBV21-1	ASRSGGGAPDTQY
TRBJ2-1	TRBV4-1	ASSQEIAGVSGEQF